A single sample gave rise to the 2 T cell receptor beta chains below, sequenced in a study of identical twins. One entry per CDR3 protein, called by TCRdb with MiXCR from the 5' RACE reads. The sample comprises around 340,000 distinct CDR3 sequences, around 12% of which are singletons, and more than 6% rests with the top ten. These same records also appear under a second study, on yellow fever vaccine responses in identical twins.

Sample: CD8+ T cells sorted from blood. The receptors shown here come from a woman between 18 and 30 years old in good health.

The V and J genes are TRBV3-1 and TRBJ2-1, with 15 bases that match TRBD2. CDR3 length: 18 amino acids. V shed 7 bases, J shed 7 bases, and the junction held 14 bases outside the gene matches. Germline lookup yields CDR1 LGHDT and CDR2 YNNKEL (reference sequence). CDR3 sequence: CASTPNLIGLAGGNEQFF. CDR3 DNA sequence: TGTGCCAGCACCCCCAATCTCATCGGACTAGCGGGAGGGAATGAGCAGTTCTTC.

This clonotype was counted a few times. The chain joins TRBV7-2 to TRBJ2-5, with D unclear. CDR1 is SGHTA, CDR2 FQGNSA, per germline. The CDR3 spans 14 residues. V dropped 5 bases and J dropped 4 bases, with 14 bases sitting between them. CDR3 residues: CASSGLDLIETQYF. For the CDR3, the DNA is TGTGCCAGCAGCGGTCTAGACTTGATAGAGACCCAGTACTTC.